This TCR beta chain was sequenced during a study of control samples from healthy donors and cancer patients. Trimming shortened V by 0 bases and J by 1 base, and 14 bases separated the two germline ends. The V gene's germline CDR1 is SQVTM and CDR2 ANQGSEA. The CDR3 runs 16 residues. TCRdb's table, derived via immunoSEQ multiplex PCR, lists solely in-frame clones and lacks some. The sample holds 95,000 to 150,000 clones, roughly 90% seen once. The sequencing input was blood. The receptor's source is a woman between 18 and 30 years old in good health. The chain recombines TRBV29-1 with TRBJ2-3; tentative D call: TRBD2 (5 bases). CDR3 DNA sequence: TGCAGCGTTGAAGATTCCGAGGGTGTAGGCACAGATACGCAGTATTTT. Its protein product is CSVEDSEGVGTDTQYF.